The TCR beta chain under discussion was sequenced for a study of tumor-infiltrating lymphocytes in localized non-small cell lung cancer. Study summary: Some samples were collected after neoadjuvant chemotherapy; smokers, never-smokers and several histologies were included. Study-level findings and limits: T-cell fraction did not differ between immunotypes IM1 and IM2. Not all patients were TCR sequenced, owing to tissue quantity.

As to this clone: What it binds is unknown.

Data came from immunoSEQ multiplex PCR; TCRdb stores just in-frame clones and leaves some out. The sample carries around 15,000 clones, about three quarters recorded once. V shed 6 bases, J shed 3 bases, and the junction held 4 bases outside the gene matches. Germline CDR1 MNHNS, CDR2 SASEGT. This CDR3 region has 14 residues. The V call is TRBV6-1, the J call TRBJ2-7; 11 bases are a match to TRBD2. This receptor was taken from a human donor with non-small cell lung cancer. Input material: lung tumor tissue. The CDR3 region is CASRVAGGHYEQYF. The CDR3 DNA reads TGTGCCAGCAGGGTAGCGGGAGGGCACTACGAGCAGTACTTC.